Below are 14 T cell receptor beta chains sequenced from a single sample in a study of control samples from healthy donors and cancer patients (dated by TCRdb to the early 2020s). To prepare the library, the immunoSEQ multiplex PCR assay was applied. TCRdb mirrors the immuneACCESS table, restricted to in-frame sequences. Some clones are absent from its copies; in checked studies, under half trace to an unresolved V gene, and the reason for the others is unknown. The sample data list tens of thousands of clones, and 95% of these were observed just once. Of the sample, 2.4% falls within the top ten clones. Sequencing was done on a sample of blood. These receptors were collected from a young man in good health.

The chain couples TRBV28 to TRBJ1-5; TRBD1 might be the D (5 bases). Germline-derived CDR1 and CDR2 are MDHEN and SYDVKM. V lost 4 bases, J lost 13 bases, and 20 bases lay in between. The CDR3 totals 14 residues. The CDR3 protein is CASSSGGASHAQHF. CDR3 bases: TGTGCCAGCAGTTCTGGAGGGGCGAGTCACGCACAGCATTTT.

The V gene is TRBV27, the J gene TRBJ1-5, with TRBD1 matching 9 bases. The CDR3 has 14 residues. CDR1 MNHEY and CDR2 SMNVEV come from the germline V gene (reference sequence). V shed 6 bases, J shed 3 bases, and the junction held 3 bases outside the gene matches. In nucleotides, the CDR3 is TGTGCCAGCAGCGGACAGGGGTCCAATCAGCCCCAGCATTTT. This encodes CASSGQGSNQPQHF.

In this sample, this clone turned up once. The chain combines TRBV18 with TRBJ2-3; 10 positions agree with TRBD2. The germline CDR1 and CDR2 sequences are KGHSH and LQKENI. CDR3 length equals 15 residues. Trimming removed 4 bases from V and 2 bases from J; junction bases left unmatched: 3. CDR3 coding DNA: TGTGCCAGCTCACTAGCGGGGGGATTCACAGATACGCAGTATTTT. This gives the protein CASSLAGGFTDTQYF.

The CDR3 loop is CASRRDRNTGELFF. CDR3 bases: TGTGCCAGCAGAAGGGACAGGAACACCGGGGAGCTGTTTTTT. The genes are TRBV28 and TRBJ2-2; 7 bases line up with TRBD1. Germline-derived CDR1 and CDR2 are MDHEN and SYDVKM. The CDR3 extends over 14 amino acids. Unmatched junction bases numbered 2, after V lost 6 bases and J lost 1 base.

The V call is TRBV28, the J call TRBJ1-2; D ambiguous. This CDR3 spans 12 amino acids. In germline, CDR1 is MDHEN, CDR2 SYDVKM. Between the trimmed V and J ends, which lost 2 bases and 7 bases, there was a span of 8 bases. Here the CDR3 reads CASSLSARGYTF. The CDR3 DNA follows: TGTGCCAGCAGTTTAAGCGCTCGTGGCTACACCTTC.

This chain uses TRBV19 with TRBJ1-5; tentative D call: TRBD1 (5 bases). The CDR3 runs to 15 residues. The germline V gene encodes CDR1 LNHDA and CDR2 SQIVND (reference sequence). V lost 6 bases to trimming and J lost 2 bases, with 14 bases between them. This CDR3 reads CASRLDQGGNQPQHF. CDR3 bases: TGTGCCAGTAGATTGGACCAGGGAGGCAATCAGCCCCAGCATTTT.

The rearrangement links TRBV25-1 to TRBJ1-4; D is ambiguous. Trimming cost V 5 bases and J 5 bases, with 18 bases left between them. Germline V gives CDR1 MGHDK, CDR2 SYGVNS. The CDR3 runs 16 residues. CDR3 sequence reads: CASSPRVGGKNEKLFF. CDR3 nucleotide sequence: TGTGCCAGCAGTCCGAGGGTGGGAGGGAAGAATGAAAAACTGTTTTTT.

V and J are TRBV6-6 and TRBJ2-7, with D maybe TRBD1 (5 bases). The V gene's germline CDR1 is MNHNY and CDR2 SVGAGI (reference sequence). The length of the CDR3 is 13 residues. The ends were cut back, 2 bases at V and 2 bases at J, with 7 bases in the middle. The CDR3 DNA sequence: TGTGCCAGCAGTTACCACAGGACCTACGAGCAGTACTTC. Its protein is CASSYHRTYEQYF.

The rearrangement uses TRBV6-5 and TRBJ1-2; D perhaps matches TRBD1 (6 bases). V dropped 7 bases and J dropped 6 bases, with 15 bases sitting between them. The CDR3 covers 13 residues. From germline, CDR1 is MNHEY and CDR2 SVGAGI. CDR3 region: CASIQAAGDGYTF. Here the CDR3 DNA reads TGTGCCAGCATCCAAGCGGCAGGGGATGGCTACACCTTC.

This chain connects TRBV9 to TRBJ2-1; 8 bases line up with TRBD2. This CDR3 spans 16 amino acids. With 0 bases clipped from V and 3 bases from J, the junction kept 5 bases outside the gene matches. The germline CDR1 and CDR2 sequences are SGDLS and YYNGEE. CDR3 loop: CASSVAGSGIYNEQFF. The CDR3 DNA is TGTGCCAGCAGCGTAGCGGGTAGCGGGATCTACAATGAGCAGTTCTTC.

J is TRBJ1-4 and V is TRBV5-4; 8 bases are a match to TRBD1. Trimming cost V 6 bases and J 4 bases; bases outside gene matches: 14. The CDR3 length is 17 residues. Looked up from germline, CDR1 is SGHNT and CDR2 is YYREEE (reference sequence). CDR3 residues: CASTSSAAGGINEKLFF. The CDR3 DNA is TGTGCCAGCACTTCAAGCGCCGCAGGGGGCATTAATGAAAAACTGTTTTTT.

This chain uses TRBV15 with TRBJ2-2, with a tentative D call TRBD1 (6 bases). V was pared by 1 base and J by 8 bases, with 17 bases between. CDR3 size: 16 residues. CDR1 is LNHNV, CDR2 YYDKDF, per germline (reference sequence). In nucleotides, the CDR3 is TGTGCCACCAGCAGAGCCGCAGGGGAAGGATCTGGGGAGCTGTTTTTT. Translation: CATSRAAGEGSGELFF.

This sequence joins TRBV7-2 and TRBJ1-5; weak D call: TRBD1 (6 bases). With 5 bases removed from V and 2 bases from J, the gap between germline ends came to 16 bases. The CDR3 loop spans 16 amino acids. Germline CDR1 is SGHTA and CDR2 is FQGNSA. The CDR3 DNA is TGTGCCAGCAGCCCAGGTGGGGGGGGCCGCAATCAGCCCCAGCATTTT. Its translation is CASSPGGGGRNQPQHF.

The chain recombines TRBV5-5 with TRBJ1-5; a possible D gene is TRBD1 (5 bases). The germline V gene has CDR1 SGHKS and CDR2 YYEKEE (reference sequence). V gave up 0 bases and J gave up 0 bases, with 19 bases separating them. CDR3 length: 19 amino acids. The CDR3 sequence: CASSLGAPKQVFSNQPQHF. Here the CDR3 DNA reads TGTGCCAGCAGCTTGGGAGCCCCAAAACAGGTGTTTAGCAATCAGCCCCAGCATTTT.